Reported below is one T cell receptor (beta chain). The antigen is unknown. The data stem from a study of siplizumab effects on memory and regulatory T cells. Per sample, the assay covered approximately 100,000 TCR templates. Only in-frame clones appear in the TCRdb table, and some are missing; sequencing was by immunoSEQ multiplex PCR. Here the sample spans more than 85,000 clones, about 90% being singletons. This CDR3 has 14 residues. Germline assignment: CDR1 SGHRS and CDR2 YFSETQ. The ends were cut back, 0 bases at V and 9 bases at J, with 15 bases in the middle. Regarding the study as a whole: Naive T cells were seen as more diverse than memory cells and as major alloresponse contributors. No more than a minor fraction of alloreactive clones could be traced back to unstimulated subsets.

V gene TRBV5-1 combines with J gene TRBJ1-2; D unresolved. This receptor was identified in a human donor in good health. The source material was Tregs sorted from blood. The CDR3 coding sequence is TGCGCCAGCAGCTTGGGGGAGGGAGCGAGGAGCTACACCTTC. It encodes CASSLGEGARSYTF.